This note documents a single T cell receptor (beta chain) sequence. It has no known antigen specificity. It has no much larger one-base neighbor in the sample; base qualities were not kept. The library was built by means of PCR. This sample was sequenced with an Illumina HiSeq 2500. TCR library preparation used molecular barcoding, with unique molecular identifiers applied to normalize quantification of the TCRbeta repertoire. TCRdb trimmed the raw reads at Q25, called clones with MiXCR and kept productive beta chains. A single entry per CDR3 protein holds the most common genes and DNA from its merged rows. Recorded for this sample are 250,000 to 400,000 distinct CDR3 sequences; about a quarter of them occurred a single time. Clones ranked in the top ten supply about a tenth of the sample. V gives up 3 bases and J gives up 5 bases, and the segment between their germline ends measures 22 bases. The germline V gene specifies MGHRA as CDR1 and YSYEKL as CDR2. The CDR3 holds 17 amino acids from the cysteine to the phenylalanine. Only CDR3 DNA remains: 51 bases, in frame from the first base.

The treatment or condition label corresponds to: allogeneic hematopoietic cell transplantation with graft depleted of TCRalphabeta T cells and CD19 B cells. The children who served as transplant recipients had been given grafts of TCRalphabeta/CD19-depleted allogeneic hematopoietic cells. The sample is drawn from a study of T-cell reconstitution after alpha-beta-depleted transplantation in children (dated by TCRdb to the mid-2010s). At the level of the whole study: The study quantitatively tracked T-cell immune reconstitution after TCRalphabeta/CD19-depleted allogeneic hematopoietic cell transplantation in children using TCR repertoire profiling. General conclusions and limits of the study: In some patients, the high TCRbeta diversity seen at day 60 was put down to recipient T cells and intrathymic progenitors that had survived conditioning. The apparently early recovery of alphabetaT-cell counts about two months after transplant reportedly depended on only several hundred rapidly expanded clones that came from non-depleted graft cells. Over the following months the frequencies of hyperexpanded clones went down, and after one year T-cell counts and TCRbeta diversity were mostly credited to newly produced T cells.

This TCR came from a male patient between 10 and 17 years old who had a stem cell transplant for acute lymphoblastic leukemia, so the T cells may come from the graft donor. In this chain, TRBV4-1 is recombined with TRBJ1-1; D gene: possibly TRBD1, on 5 matching bases. The material was PBMCs, mostly from graft donor cells, obtained 180 days after TCRalphabeta/CD19-depleted stem cell transplant. CDR3 region: CASSHPTRERGGTEAFF. The DNA is as follows: TGCGCCAGCAGCCATCCCACGAGGGAGAGGGGAGGGACTGAAGCTTTCTTT.